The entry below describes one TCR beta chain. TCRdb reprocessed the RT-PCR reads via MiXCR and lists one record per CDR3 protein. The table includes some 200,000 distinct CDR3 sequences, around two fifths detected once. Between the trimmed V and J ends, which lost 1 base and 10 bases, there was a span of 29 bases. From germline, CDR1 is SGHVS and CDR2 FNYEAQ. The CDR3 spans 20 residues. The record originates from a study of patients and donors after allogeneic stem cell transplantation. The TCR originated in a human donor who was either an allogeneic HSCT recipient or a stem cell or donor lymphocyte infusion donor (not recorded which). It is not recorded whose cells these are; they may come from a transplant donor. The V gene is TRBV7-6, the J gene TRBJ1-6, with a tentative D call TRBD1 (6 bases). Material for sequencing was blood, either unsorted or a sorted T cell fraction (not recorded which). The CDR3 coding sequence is TGTGCCAGCAGCTTAGAGGGGGGGGCGGCGCCGAACCCCTTTTGGTCACCCCTCCACTTT. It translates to CASSLEGGAAPNPFWSPLHF.